This TCR beta chain was recovered during a study of T-cell reconstitution after alpha-beta-depleted transplantation in children (dated by TCRdb to the mid-2010s). Looking at the study overall: Using TCR repertoire profiling, the study quantitatively followed how T-cell immune reconstitution unfolded in children after TCRalphabeta/CD19-depleted allogeneic hematopoietic cell transplantation.

Libraries were constructed by PCR. The instrument given in TCRdb is Illumina HiSeq 2500. TCR libraries were prepared with molecular barcoding, using unique molecular identifiers to normalize TCRbeta repertoire quantification. Using fastp at Q25 and MiXCR, TCRdb reprocessed the public reads and kept productive beta chains. Each entry is one CDR3 protein sequence, shown with its most common DNA and genes. The sample table shows 250,000 to 350,000 distinct CDR3 sequences, and 9.9% are seen once. The ten largest clones represent over 9% of the sample. This clonotype came up a few times. Its antigen has not been determined. Qualities for individual bases were not recorded, and no much larger clone is one base off. The sample consisted of PBMCs from the stem cell graft donor, taken from the stem cell graft. This receptor was identified in a human donor who donated a stem cell graft to a child with SCID.

The CDR3 corresponds to CASSLEGHSYNEQFF. The sequenced DNA is TGTGCCAGCAGCTTAGAGGGGCACTCCTACAATGAGCAGTTCTTC. The V and J genes are TRBV7-9 and TRBJ2-1, and perhaps TRBD1 as D gene, on 5 matching bases. The CDR3, from cysteine to phenylalanine, totals 15 residues. Only the CDR3 DNA stays, 45 bases, in frame from base 1. V is shortened by 1 base, J by 0 bases, and the region joining them spans 7 bases. CDR1 is given as SEHNR and CDR2 as FQNEAQ, both from the germline V gene (reference sequence). Beyond the CDR3, the reference TRBV7-9 and TRBJ2-1 genes provide the residues; the full variable domain reads: DTGVSQNPRHKITKRGQNVTFRCDPISEHNRLYWYRQTLGQGPEFLTYFQNEAQLEKSRLLSDRFSAERPKGSFSTLEIQRTEQGDSAMYLCASSLEGHSYNEQFFGPGTRLTVL.